What follows is one T cell receptor (beta chain) and its context. The data are from a study of cytotoxic CD8 clonotypes in ibrutinib-treated CLL. The overall study: Mean values per sample were a few hundred thousand productive templates and tens of thousands of productive rearrangements.

The method was immunoSEQ multiplex PCR; TCRdb's version includes in-frame clones alone and lacks a portion of them. Among 130,000 or so clones listed, 79% were seen once. Library input was about 1.8 micrograms of DNA from cryopreserved PBMCs. Germline V gene sequence: CDR1 SNHLY, CDR2 FYNNEI. This CDR3 has 15 residues. Trimming pared 3 bases from V and 4 bases from J, leaving 15 bases between. The V call is TRBV2, the J call TRBJ1-2, with D uncertain. The specimen was PBMCs, collected after 12 months of ibrutinib treatment. The sequence came from a human donor with chronic lymphocytic leukemia. The CDR3 nucleotides read TGTGCCAGCAGTGATAGGGATTTTTCTCTCTATGGCTACACCTTC. Translated: CASSDRDFSLYGYTF.